Shown below are 14 T cell receptor beta chains from a single sample sequenced in a study. TCRdb used MiXCR to reprocess the reads, holding one entry per CDR3 protein. Seen here are 4,000 to 4,500 distinct CDR3 sequences, over 9.5% observed once, and the top ten hold about 12%. Sequencing input: CD4+ T cells from synovial fluid. These receptors were obtained from a human donor with rheumatoid arthritis.

By share, this clonotype counts as medium-sized. The V call is TRBV12-3 or TRBV12-4, the J call TRBJ2-5; 11 nucleotides match TRBD2. This CDR3 region has 14 residues. V shed 6 bases, J shed 3 bases, and the junction held 3 bases outside the gene matches. The CDR3 sequence: CASRQTSGKETQYF. CDR3 nucleotides: TGTGCCAGCAGACAGACTAGCGGGAAAGAGACCCAGTACTTC.

By share, this clonotype counts as medium-sized (0.01 to 0.1%). The chain carries TRBV3-1 and TRBJ2-5, with D hard to call. This CDR3 comprises 11 residues. V was shortened by 1 base and J by 5 bases, with 2 bases between the two germline ends. Germline lookup yields CDR1 LGHDT and CDR2 YNNKEL (reference sequence). CDR3 amino acids: CASSQAETQYF. The CDR3 DNA sequence: TGTGCCAGCAGCCAAGCTGAGACCCAGTACTTC.

By share of the sample, this clonotype is medium-sized. This chain uses TRBV20-1 with TRBJ2-1, with 11 bases that match TRBD1. The CDR3 is 14 residues long. Germline-derived CDR1 and CDR2 are DFQATT and SNEGSKA (reference sequence). V gave up 6 bases and J gave up 4 bases; unmatched junction bases: 5. The CDR3 region is CSAPGTGGYNEQFF. The CDR3 DNA reads as TGCAGTGCGCCCGGGACAGGGGGTTACAATGAGCAGTTCTTC.

By frequency in the sample, this clonotype is medium-sized. The chain recombines TRBV18 with TRBJ1-4; D is possibly TRBD1 (5 bases). V was shortened by 3 bases and J by 7 bases, with 18 bases between the two germline ends. CDR1 is KGHSH, CDR2 LQKENI, per germline. The CDR3 has 16 residues. CDR3 protein: CASSPAGQRRGEKLFF. The DNA of the CDR3 is TGTGCCAGCTCACCGGCAGGGCAGAGAAGGGGTGAAAAACTGTTTTTT.

This clonotype was counted only a few times. This sequence joins TRBV5-5 and TRBJ2-7, with 10 bases identical to TRBD1. Germline V gene lookup returns CDR1 SGHKS and CDR2 YYEKEE (reference sequence). Germline trimming cut 3 bases from V and 5 bases from J; bases unmatched to any gene: 14. The CDR3 spans 17 residues. Here the CDR3 reads CASSSLASGTGANEQYF. In DNA form, the CDR3 reads TGTGCCAGCAGCTCGCTCGCCTCCGGGACAGGGGCCAACGAGCAGTACTTC.

In its sample, this clonotype ranks as medium-sized. The V and J genes are TRBV29-1 and TRBJ2-1; 7 bases are shared with TRBD2. From germline, CDR1 is SQVTM and CDR2 ANQGSEA. The CDR3 sequence is 16 residues long. Unmatched junction bases numbered 18, after V lost 7 bases and J lost 6 bases. The CDR3 here is CSGNVPRGSLSNEQFF. CDR3 nucleotide sequence: TGCAGCGGCAATGTGCCCCGCGGGAGCCTGAGCAATGAGCAGTTCTTC.

By frequency in the sample, this clonotype is large. The chain is built from TRBV20-1 and TRBJ2-1; no clear D gene. Germline loops: CDR1 DFQATT, CDR2 SNEGSKA (reference sequence). The CDR3 sequence is 15 residues long. Deletions cut 5 bases from V and 7 bases from J, with 21 bases between. The CDR3 DNA reads as TGCAGTGCTCGAGCTCCGGCAGAGGTGGGGAATGAGCAGTTCTTC. This encodes CSARAPAEVGNEQFF.

This clonotype is medium-sized within its sample. The chain employs TRBV7-3 and TRBJ2-1; tentatively, D is TRBD2 (6 bases). The CDR3 spans 15 residues. The V gene lost 0 bases and the J gene lost 4 bases, with 10 bases spanning the gap. Germline V CDR1 and CDR2: SGHTA, FQGTGA. The CDR3 DNA reads as TGTGCCAGCAGCTTAACGGGAGGCCCTTACAATGAGCAGTTCTTC. Residues: CASSLTGGPYNEQFF.

Note on this clonotype: A single base separates this from a much larger clone, so it may be a read error. This chain connects TRBV20-1 to TRBJ2-3; no clear D gene. The CDR3 contains 10 residues. Trimming stripped 3 bases from V and 6 bases from J, with 4 bases between. Germline lookup yields CDR1 DFQATT and CDR2 SNEGSKA (reference sequence). Here the CDR3 reads CSARIDTQYF. The CDR3 nucleotides read TGCAGTGCTAGGATCGATACGCAGTATTTT.

This clonotype is termed medium-sized. The rearrangement joins TRBV6-2 or TRBV6-3 to TRBJ2-1; 12 nucleotides align to TRBD1. Germline CDR1 is MNHEY and CDR2 is SVGEGT. V lost 2 bases and J lost 6; bases outside the gene matches: 5. This CDR3 region has 16 residues. CDR3 nucleotide sequence: TGTGCCAGCAGTTACGGGGGACAGGGGGCCGTCAATGAGCAGTTCTTC. Protein sequence: CASSYGGQGAVNEQFF.

Of note for this clonotype: A clone one base away is much larger, so this may be a read error. The chain is built from TRBV7-2 and TRBJ2-1; D not certain. Germline V gives CDR1 SGHTA, CDR2 FQGNSA. The CDR3 totals 12 residues. Trimming removed 4 bases from V and 7 bases from J, with 8 bases in between. CDR3 in amino acids: CASSWSTNEQFF. CDR3 nucleotides: TGTGCCAGCAGCTGGTCCACGAATGAGCAGTTCTTC.

This clonotype is termed large. The CDR3 coding sequence is TGTGCCAGCAGCTTACGGGACATTCAGTACTTC. This gives the protein CASSLRDIQYF. The chain employs TRBV7-2 and TRBJ2-4; D call uncertain. Between the trimmed V and J ends, which lost 2 bases and 8 bases, there was a span of 4 bases. The CDR3 consists of 11 residues. Per germline, CDR1 SGHTA and CDR2 FQGNSA.

By share, this clonotype ranks as medium-sized. V gene TRBV20-1 combines with J gene TRBJ1-5; TRBD1 matches 9 bases. V was pared by 3 bases and J by 5 bases, with 5 bases of the junction left unmatched. Germline V gene sequence: CDR1 DFQATT, CDR2 SNEGSKA (reference sequence). This CDR3 comprises 14 residues. The CDR3 DNA is TGCAGTGCTAGGACAGGGGGTCTGTATCAGCCCCAGCATTTT. Residues: CSARTGGLYQPQHF.

The genes are TRBV7-2 and TRBJ2-7, with D possibly called TRBD1 or TRBD2 (6 bases each). Trimming removed 5 bases at V and 6 bases at J, with 17 bases between. The germline V gene encodes CDR1 SGHTA and CDR2 FQGNSA. This CDR3 is built from 14 residues. CDR3 in amino acids: CASSEGGSQIEQYF. The CDR3, as DNA: TGTGCCAGCAGCGAAGGGGGGTCTCAGATCGAGCAGTACTTC.